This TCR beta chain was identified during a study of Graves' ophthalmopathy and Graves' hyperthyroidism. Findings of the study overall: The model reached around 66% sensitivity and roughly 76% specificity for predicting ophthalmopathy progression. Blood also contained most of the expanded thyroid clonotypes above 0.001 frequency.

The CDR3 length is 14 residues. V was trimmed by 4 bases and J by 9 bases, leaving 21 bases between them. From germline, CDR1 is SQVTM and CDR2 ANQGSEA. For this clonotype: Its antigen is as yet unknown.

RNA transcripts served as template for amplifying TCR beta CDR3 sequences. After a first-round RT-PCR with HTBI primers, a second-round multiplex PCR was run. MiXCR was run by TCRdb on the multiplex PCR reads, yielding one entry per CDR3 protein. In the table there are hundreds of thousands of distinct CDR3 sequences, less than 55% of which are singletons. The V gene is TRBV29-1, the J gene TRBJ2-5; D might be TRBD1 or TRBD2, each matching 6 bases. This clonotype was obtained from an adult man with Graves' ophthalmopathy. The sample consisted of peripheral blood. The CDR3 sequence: CSVARGRVGEAQYF. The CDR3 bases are TGCAGCGTTGCCAGGGGACGGGTCGGGGAGGCCCAGTACTTC.